The rows below give T cell receptor beta chains drawn from one sample of a study of T cells after yellow fever vaccination. Using its own MiXCR run on the 5' RACE reads, TCRdb lists one record per CDR3 protein. The sample holds 450,000 to 600,000 distinct CDR3 sequences; less than 20% are singletons and the top ten take around a sixth. Material: PBMCs, obtained 5 days after the first yellow fever vaccination. The receptors come from a man aged 18 to 30 who received the YFV17D yellow fever vaccine. Each CDR3 is given with its conserved first and last residue. The D gene is left open where the match is weak. Expanded clones are given a class, and other clones once, few, many or no size at all.

j_call	v_call	d_call	clone_size	cdr3_nt	cdr3_aa
TRBJ1-1	TRBV3-1	-	-	TGTGCCAGCAGCTCACGCGGAGATGGGGGGGGGAACACTGAAGCTTTCTTT	CASSSRGDGGGNTEAFF
TRBJ2-3	TRBV7-2	TRBD2	-	TGTGCCAGCAGCTTAGTAGCGGGGGTTTCTCCCCCAGATACGCAGTATTTT	CASSLVAGVSPPDTQYF
TRBJ1-2	TRBV19	-	few	TGTGCCAGTAAGGAGGCCGTCTTAGGCTACACCTTC	CASKEAVLGYTF
TRBJ2-2	TRBV7-9	-	-	TGTGCCAGCAGCTTCGTTGACGCGTACACCGGGGAGCTGTTTTTT	CASSFVDAYTGELFF
TRBJ2-1	TRBV7-8	-	few	TGTGCCAGCAGCTTAGCGGGTTTAGCTGGCAATGAGCAGTTCTTC	CASSLAGLAGNEQFF
TRBJ1-2	TRBV10-3	-	few	TGTGCCATCAGTGAGTCGAGCGGTTTGGCCTATGGCTACACCTTC	CAISESSGLAYGYTF
TRBJ2-5	TRBV20-1	-	-	TGCAGTGCTAGGAAGGGCCGGGAGACCCAGTACTTC	CSARKGRETQYF
TRBJ1-2	TRBV2	-	few	TGTGCCAGCAGACGGGACGGCTATGGCTACACCTTC	CASRRDGYGYTF
TRBJ1-6	TRBV12-3/TRBV12-4	TRBD1	few	TGTGCCAGCAGCCGTCTATGGGACAGGGGTGATTCACCCCTCCACTTT	CASSRLWDRGDSPLHF
TRBJ2-6	TRBV25-1	-	many	TGTGCCAGCAGTGAATATTTAGGGGCTGGGGCCAACGTCCTGACTTTC	CASSEYLGAGANVLTF
TRBJ1-6	TRBV28	-	-	TGTGCCAGCACCACAACTCCCAATAATTCACCCCTCCACTTT	CASTTTPNNSPLHF
TRBJ2-2	TRBV12-3/TRBV12-4	-	-	TGTGCCAGCGAGGAAGCGAACACCGGGGAGCTGTTTTTT	CASEEANTGELFF
TRBJ2-3	TRBV29-1	-	-	TGCAGCGTTGAAGTTACAGGATCCACAGATACGCAGTATTTT	CSVEVTGSTDTQYF
TRBJ1-2	TRBV12-3/TRBV12-4	-	few	TGTGCCAGCAGTTTAGGTCAACCCCGGTATGGCTACACCTTC	CASSLGQPRYGYTF
TRBJ2-3	TRBV27	TRBD2	few	TGTGCCAGCACCACTGGTGCGGGGGGACGCACAGATACGCAGTATTTT	CASTTGAGGRTDTQYF
TRBJ1-2	TRBV12-3/TRBV12-4	-	few	TGTGCCAGCAACCCGGACAATGCCTATGGCTACACCTTC	CASNPDNAYGYTF
TRBJ2-3	TRBV2	TRBD2	-	TGTGCCAGGAGCCTCACTACTAGCGGGGGTTCAGATACGCAGTATTTT	CARSLTTSGGSDTQYF
TRBJ2-5	TRBV7-3	-	few	TGTGCCAGCAGCTTAGGTGGGGGTCGGGGAGAGACCCAGTACTTC	CASSLGGGRGETQYF
TRBJ1-2	TRBV4-1	-	-	TGCGCCAGCAGCCAAGATTCCGTTTTGGGCTACACCTTC	CASSQDSVLGYTF
TRBJ1-5	TRBV6-2/TRBV6-3	-	many	TGTGCCAGCAGTTACTCGGGTGATCAGCCCCAGCATTTT	CASSYSGDQPQHF
TRBJ2-3	TRBV12-3/TRBV12-4	-	few	TGTGCCAGCAGTCGACAGAGCACAGATACGCAGTATTTT	CASSRQSTDTQYF
TRBJ2-7	TRBV9	-	few	TGTGCCAGCAGCGTGGGAGGGACAGCTTACGAGCAGTACTTC	CASSVGGTAYEQYF
TRBJ2-7	TRBV7-2	-	once	TGTGCCAGCAGCTTAGCGCTGGCCCGTGGGTACGAGCAGTACTTC	CASSLALARGYEQYF
TRBJ2-4	TRBV27	-	-	TGTGCCAGCAGTTTACAGGCCAAAAACATTCAGTACTTC	CASSLQAKNIQYF
TRBJ1-5	TRBV4-1	-	few	TGCGCCAGCAGCCAAGACGCCCCAGAGAATCAGCCCCAGCATTTT	CASSQDAPENQPQHF
TRBJ2-5	TRBV20-1	-	few	TGCAGTGCTAGAGACATCGAGGGGACGGAGACCCAGTACTTC	CSARDIEGTETQYF
TRBJ2-1	TRBV9	-	-	TGTGCCAGCAACGGGGGACTCTACAATGAGCAGTTCTTC	CASNGGLYNEQFF
TRBJ1-5	TRBV2	TRBD1	many	TGTGCCAGCAGATCGACAGGGAACCAGCCCCAGCATTTT	CASRSTGNQPQHF
TRBJ2-1	TRBV4-1	-	-	TGCGCCAGCAGCCAGCCCAGGTCCGGGACCTCCAATGAGCAGTTCTTC	CASSQPRSGTSNEQFF
TRBJ2-4	TRBV7-9	-	-	TGTGCCAGCAGCGGCTCGACCAAAAACATTCAGTACTTC	CASSGSTKNIQYF
TRBJ1-5	TRBV27	-	few	TGTGCCAGCAGTGCCGACAGGCTTCAGCCCCAGCATTTT	CASSADRLQPQHF
TRBJ1-3	TRBV19	-	-	TGTGCCAGTAGTATGAGCTACCCCGGGACCGCAAGTTACTCTGGAAACACCATATATTTT	CASSMSYPGTASYSGNTIYF
TRBJ2-5	TRBV15	TRBD2	-	TGTGCCACCAGCGGAACCGGGACTAGCGGGGCCCAAGAGACCCAGTACTTC	CATSGTGTSGAQETQYF
TRBJ2-5	TRBV21-1	-	-	TGTGCCAGCAGCACCAGGGAAGAGACCCAGTACTTC	CASSTREETQYF
TRBJ2-5	TRBV11-3	-	few	TGTGCCAGCAGCTTATCCCCGCAGGCCACCCAGTACTTC	CASSLSPQATQYF
TRBJ1-2	TRBV6-5	-	few	TGTGCCAGCAGTTACTCGACGGCAGGCTATGGCTACACCTTC	CASSYSTAGYGYTF
TRBJ2-3	TRBV20-1	TRBD2	few	TGCAGTGCTAGCCGCGGGGGGCTGGTAGATACGCAGTATTTT	CSASRGGLVDTQYF
TRBJ2-1	TRBV20-1	TRBD2	-	TGCAGTGCTGCGGGGGGGGCTGACAATGAGCAGTTCTTC	CSAAGGADNEQFF
TRBJ2-7	TRBV7-2	TRBD1	-	TGTGCCAGCAGCGCCCGGGACAGGCTCGACTCCTACGAGCAGTACTTC	CASSARDRLDSYEQYF
TRBJ2-1	TRBV6-2/TRBV6-3	TRBD2	-	TGTGCCAGCTCGACCCGGCGGGGGAAGTTCTTC	CASSTRRGKFF
TRBJ1-4	TRBV7-2	TRBD1	medium-sized	TGTGCCAGCAGCAAACAGGGGGCGGAAAAACTGTTTTTT	CASSKQGAEKLFF
TRBJ2-7	TRBV5-1	-	-	TGCGCCAGCAACTGGGCCCTGGCAGTCTCCTACGAGCAGTACTTC	CASNWALAVSYEQYF
TRBJ2-7	TRBV7-2	-	few	TGTGCCAGCAGCCACAGGGTCACCGACTACGAGCAGTACTTC	CASSHRVTDYEQYF
TRBJ2-1	TRBV6-4	TRBD2	many	TGTGCCAGCAGTGCCACTAGCGGGGGTTTAAATGAGCAGTTCTTC	CASSATSGGLNEQFF
TRBJ2-1	TRBV7-3	-	-	TGTGCCAGCAGCCCCTTTGGGAGCGAAGCGCAGTTCTTC	CASSPFGSEAQFF
TRBJ1-5	TRBV27	-	-	TGTGCCAGCAGTTTTGGAATTTTTGAGCCCCAGCATTTT	CASSFGIFEPQHF
TRBJ2-7	TRBV7-2	-	-	TGTGCCAGCAGCTTAGTGACCACAAGCTCCTACGAGCAGTACTTC	CASSLVTTSSYEQYF
TRBJ2-5	TRBV3-1	-	few	TGTGCCAGCAGCCAGGAACTAGGCGGCCAAGAGACCCAGTACTTC	CASSQELGGQETQYF
TRBJ2-1	TRBV20-1	TRBD2	-	TGCAGTGCTCAGACTAGCGGGGGACCCCCGGGGCAGTTCTTC	CSAQTSGGPPGQFF
TRBJ1-1	TRBV3-1	TRBD1	-	TGTGCCAGCAGCCCACGGGACAGGCTGAACACTGAAGCTTTCTTT	CASSPRDRLNTEAFF
TRBJ1-6	TRBV7-9	-	-	TGTGCCAGCAGCCCAATCAGGGTTGGATCACCCCTCCACTTT	CASSPIRVGSPLHF
TRBJ2-5	TRBV7-2	-	many	TGTGCCAGCAGCTTAGTCGAGGTGGAGTGGGAGACCCAGTACTTC	CASSLVEVEWETQYF
TRBJ1-2	TRBV20-1	TRBD1	-	TGCAGTACCAAGACAGGGCGAAACTATGGCTACACCTTC	CSTKTGRNYGYTF
TRBJ2-2	TRBV6-1	TRBD1	few	TGTGCCAGCAACCTCTTCGCGACAGGGCACACCGGGGAGCTGTTTTTT	CASNLFATGHTGELFF
TRBJ2-3	TRBV20-1	-	-	TGCAGTGCTAGGCCCTACCCCGGGGATACGCAGTATTTT	CSARPYPGDTQYF
TRBJ1-2	TRBV28	TRBD1	-	TGTGCCAGCAGTTTACAGGACAGGGGGACGTATGGCTACACCTTC	CASSLQDRGTYGYTF